The source of this TCR beta chain is a study of cytomegalovirus exposure and HLA in healthy donors. The CDR3 is 17 amino acids. Germline lookup yields CDR1 SGHRS and CDR2 YFSETQ. With 0 bases removed from V and 0 bases from J, the gap between germline ends came to 12 bases. A multiplex PCR was run with 60 Vbeta primers and 13 Jbeta primers. The data were produced by immunoSEQ multiplex PCR, yet TCRdb's version contains in-frame clones alone and is incomplete. The table lists fewer than 150,000 clones, 75% to 80% of them singletons. The sequenced sample consisted of PBMCs. This TCR was recovered from a young man in good health and CMV-seronegative. The chain has TRBV5-1 and TRBJ2-2; possible D gene TRBD1, 5 bases. This CDR3 is CASSLAYRRPNTGELFF. The CDR3 nucleotides read TGCGCCAGCAGCTTGGCCTACAGGCGACCGAACACCGGGGAGCTGTTTTTT.